The sequence of this T cell receptor (beta chain) was determined in a study of T cell responses to AZD1222 COVID-19 vaccine. Regarding the study as a whole: White British ancestry dominated among donors, who included more females, and clonal diversity was possibly underestimated.

The V end lost 4 bases, the J end lost 1 base, and 19 bases lay between the germline ends. Looked up from germline, CDR1 is GTSNPN and CDR2 is SVGIG (reference sequence). This CDR3 has 16 amino acids. The assay was immunoSEQ multiplex PCR, and TCRdb's table has in-frame clones only and misses some. The sample includes 100,000 or so clones, about 89% of them seen just once. Comments on this clone: Its antigen remains unknown.

The sequence was obtained from an adult in good health. Sequences were derived from peripheral blood, sampled on day 0 of AZD1222 vaccination. The rearrangement uses TRBV30 and TRBJ1-1, with a tentative D call TRBD1 (5 bases). CDR3 loop: CAWKEGPGRGNTEAFF. As DNA, the CDR3 is TGTGCCTGGAAAGAGGGTCCAGGGAGGGGGAACACTGAAGCTTTCTTT.